This TCR beta chain was sequenced in a study of regulatory T cells in long-lasting Graves disease. Regarding time point: newly diagnosed GD, antithyroid drugs for less than 3 months. Researchers made the TCR library from RNA that was extracted from PBMCs. The source of the patients was an endocrinology department in Xi'an, China. HTBI primers from iRepertoire and Arm-PCR of CDR3 regions yielded the TCR beta libraries. TCRdb processed the multiplex PCR reads anew with MiXCR; each CDR3 protein has one entry. In the table there are 350,000 to 500,000 distinct CDR3 sequences, 13% to 15% of which are singletons. This CDR3 has 14 residues. The junction had 6 bases not matched to a gene; V was cut back by 7 bases and J by 2 bases. This clonotype has ten or more counts. The same data also contributed to another study, on T cells in Graves' hyperthyroidism and ophthalmopathy.

This TCR derives from a woman aged 45-65 years with Graves disease. The source material was peripheral blood mononuclear cells (PBMCs), sampled at new diagnosis, from a patient treated with antithyroid drugs. The V and J genes are TRBV12-3 or TRBV12-4 and TRBJ1-1; 8 nucleotides align to TRBD1. The CDR3 spells CASTETGANTEAFF. The DNA for the CDR3 is TGTGCCAGCACTGAGACAGGGGCTAACACTGAAGCTTTCTTT.